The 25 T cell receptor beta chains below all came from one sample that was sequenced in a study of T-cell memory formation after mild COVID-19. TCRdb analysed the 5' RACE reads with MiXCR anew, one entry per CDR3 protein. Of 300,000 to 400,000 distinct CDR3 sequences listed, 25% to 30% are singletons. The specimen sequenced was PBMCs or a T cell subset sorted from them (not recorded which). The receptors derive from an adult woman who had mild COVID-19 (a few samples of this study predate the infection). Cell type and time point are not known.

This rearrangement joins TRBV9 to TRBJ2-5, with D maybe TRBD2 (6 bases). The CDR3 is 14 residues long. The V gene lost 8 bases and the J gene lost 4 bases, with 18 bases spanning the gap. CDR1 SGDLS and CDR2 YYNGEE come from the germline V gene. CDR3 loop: CASNSGYTRETQYF. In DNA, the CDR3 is TGTGCCAGTAATAGCGGTTACACTAGAGAGACCCAGTACTTC.

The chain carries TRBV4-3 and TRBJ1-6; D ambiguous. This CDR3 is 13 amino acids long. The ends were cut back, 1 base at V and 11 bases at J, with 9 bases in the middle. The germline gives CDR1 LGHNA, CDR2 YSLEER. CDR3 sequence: CASSQVRLPPLHF. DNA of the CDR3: TGCGCCAGCAGCCAAGTCAGGCTCCCACCCCTCCACTTT.

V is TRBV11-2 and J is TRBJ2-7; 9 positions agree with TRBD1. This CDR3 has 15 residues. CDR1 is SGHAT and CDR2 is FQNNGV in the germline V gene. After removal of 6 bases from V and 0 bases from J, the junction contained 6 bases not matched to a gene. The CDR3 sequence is CASRLPGQGSYEQYF. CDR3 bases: TGTGCCAGCAGACTACCGGGACAGGGCTCCTACGAGCAGTACTTC.

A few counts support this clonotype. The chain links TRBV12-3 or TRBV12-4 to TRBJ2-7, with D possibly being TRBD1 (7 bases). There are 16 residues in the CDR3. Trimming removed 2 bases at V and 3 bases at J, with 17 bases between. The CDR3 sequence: CASSLRSWRGLYEQYF. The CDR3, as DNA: TGTGCCAGCAGTTTACGGTCGTGGAGGGGGCTCTACGAGCAGTACTTC.

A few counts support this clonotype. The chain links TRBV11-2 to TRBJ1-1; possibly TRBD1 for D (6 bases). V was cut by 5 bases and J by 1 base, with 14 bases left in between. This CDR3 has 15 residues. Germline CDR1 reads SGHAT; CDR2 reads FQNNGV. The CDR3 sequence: CASSPSGTRNTEAFF. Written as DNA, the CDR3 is TGTGCCAGCAGCCCATCCGGGACAAGGAACACTGAAGCTTTCTTT.

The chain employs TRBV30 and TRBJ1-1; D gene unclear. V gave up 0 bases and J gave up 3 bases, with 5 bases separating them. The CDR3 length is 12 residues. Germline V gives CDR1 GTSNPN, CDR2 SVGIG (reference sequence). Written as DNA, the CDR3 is TGTGCCTGGAGTGTACTGGACACTGAAGCTTTCTTT. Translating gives CAWSVLDTEAFF.

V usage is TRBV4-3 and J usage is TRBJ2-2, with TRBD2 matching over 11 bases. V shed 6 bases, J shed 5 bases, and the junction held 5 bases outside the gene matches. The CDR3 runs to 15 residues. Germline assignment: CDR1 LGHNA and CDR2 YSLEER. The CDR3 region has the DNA TGCGCCAGCAGAGGGACTAGCGGCCTTACCGGGGAGCTGTTTTTT. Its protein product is CASRGTSGLTGELFF.

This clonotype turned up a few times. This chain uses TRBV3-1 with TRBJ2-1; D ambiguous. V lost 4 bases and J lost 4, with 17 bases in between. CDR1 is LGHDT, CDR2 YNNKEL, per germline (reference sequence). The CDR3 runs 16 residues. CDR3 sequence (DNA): TGTGCCAGCAGCCTCGCCCCGCCCGGCAAATACAATGAGCAGTTCTTC. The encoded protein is CASSLAPPGKYNEQFF.

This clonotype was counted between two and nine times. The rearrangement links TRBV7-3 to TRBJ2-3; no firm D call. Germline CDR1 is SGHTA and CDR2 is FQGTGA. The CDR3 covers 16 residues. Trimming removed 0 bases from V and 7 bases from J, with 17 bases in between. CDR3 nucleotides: TGTGCCAGCAGCTTAACGCCCCCCCCACAAGGGAATACGCAGTATTTT. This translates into CASSLTPPPQGNTQYF.

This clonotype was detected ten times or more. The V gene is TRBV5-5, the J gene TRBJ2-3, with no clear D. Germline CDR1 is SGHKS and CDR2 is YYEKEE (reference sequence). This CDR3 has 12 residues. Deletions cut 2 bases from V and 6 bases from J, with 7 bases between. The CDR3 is CASSFLDDTQYF. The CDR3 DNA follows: TGTGCCAGCAGCTTTCTTGATGATACGCAGTATTTT.

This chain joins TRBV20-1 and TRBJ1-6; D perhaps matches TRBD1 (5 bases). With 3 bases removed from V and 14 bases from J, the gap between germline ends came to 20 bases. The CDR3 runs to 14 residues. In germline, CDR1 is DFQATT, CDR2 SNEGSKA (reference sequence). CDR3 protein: CSASRGRGTTALHF. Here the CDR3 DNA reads TGCAGTGCTAGCCGGGGCCGGGGGACTACGGCCCTCCACTTT.

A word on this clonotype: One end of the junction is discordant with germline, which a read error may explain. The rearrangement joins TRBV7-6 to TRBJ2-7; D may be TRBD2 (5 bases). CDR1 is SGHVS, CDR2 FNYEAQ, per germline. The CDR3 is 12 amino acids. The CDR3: CASSPDSHEQYF. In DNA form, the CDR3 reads TGTGCCAGCAGCCCGGACTCCCACGAGCAGTACTTC.

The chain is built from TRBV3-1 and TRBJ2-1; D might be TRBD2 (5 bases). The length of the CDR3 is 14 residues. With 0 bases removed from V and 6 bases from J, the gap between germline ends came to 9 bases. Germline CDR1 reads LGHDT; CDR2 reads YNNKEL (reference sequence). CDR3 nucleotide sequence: TGTGCCAGCAGCCAAGATACGGGGAGCAATGAGCAGTTCTTC. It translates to CASSQDTGSNEQFF.

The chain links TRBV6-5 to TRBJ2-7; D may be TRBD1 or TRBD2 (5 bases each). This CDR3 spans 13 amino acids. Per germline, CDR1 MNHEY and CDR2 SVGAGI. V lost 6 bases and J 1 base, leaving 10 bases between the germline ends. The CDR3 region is CASRFRESYEQYF. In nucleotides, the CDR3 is TGTGCCAGCAGATTCAGGGAGTCCTACGAGCAGTACTTC.

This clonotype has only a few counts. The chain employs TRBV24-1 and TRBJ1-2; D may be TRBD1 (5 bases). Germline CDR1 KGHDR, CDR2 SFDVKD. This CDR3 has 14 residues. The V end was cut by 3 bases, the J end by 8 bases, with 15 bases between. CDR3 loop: CATSDANRQQGYTF. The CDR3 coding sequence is TGTGCCACCAGTGATGCCAACCGACAGCAAGGCTACACCTTC.

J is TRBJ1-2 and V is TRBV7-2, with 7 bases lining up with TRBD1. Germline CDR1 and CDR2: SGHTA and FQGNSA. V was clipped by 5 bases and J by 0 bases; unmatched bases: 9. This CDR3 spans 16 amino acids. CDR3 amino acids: CASSRTGTATNYGYTF. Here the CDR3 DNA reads TGTGCCAGCAGCCGGACGGGGACAGCTACTAACTATGGCTACACCTTC.

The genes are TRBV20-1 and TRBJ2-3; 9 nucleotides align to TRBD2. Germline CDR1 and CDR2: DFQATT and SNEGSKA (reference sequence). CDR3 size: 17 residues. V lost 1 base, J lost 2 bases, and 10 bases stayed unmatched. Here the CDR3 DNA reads TGCAGTGCTAGAGTACTAGCGGGCAACGAGTACACAGATACGCAGTATTTT. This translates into CSARVLAGNEYTDTQYF.

CDR3: CASSEELAASTDTQYF. The CDR3 region has the DNA TGTGCCAGCAGCGAAGAACTAGCAGCTAGCACAGATACGCAGTATTTT. The genes are TRBV5-6 and TRBJ2-3; D possibly corresponds to TRBD2 (6 bases). V dropped 4 bases and J dropped 0 bases, with 15 bases sitting between them. The CDR3 runs to 16 residues. The germline gives CDR1 SGHDT, CDR2 YYEEEE. Based on the CDR3 plus reference TRBV5-6 and TRBJ2-3, the full variable domain is DAGVTQSPTHLIKTRGQQVTLRCSPKSGHDTVSWYQQALGQGPQFIFQYYEEEERQRGNFPDRFSGHQFPNYSSELNVNALLLGDSALYLCASSEELAASTDTQYFGPGTRLTVL.

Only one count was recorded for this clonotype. CDR3 in DNA: TGTGCCAGCAGCGTAGGACTAGCGGGAGGCGAGCAGTACTTC. It specifies CASSVGLAGGEQYF. The V call is TRBV11-3, the J call TRBJ2-7; 14 positions match TRBD2. Germline V gene data show CDR1 as SGHNT and CDR2 as YENEEA. Losses at the gene ends were 5 bases for V and 6 bases for J; bases not matched to a gene: 3. The CDR3 is 14 amino acids.

The CDR3 DNA follows: TGTGCCAGCAGCGTGGGAGGAACCCTGAACACCGGGGAGCTGTTTTTT. Translating gives CASSVGGTLNTGELFF. V gene TRBV9 combines with J gene TRBJ2-2; tentatively, D is TRBD2 (6 bases). This CDR3 has 16 residues. Germline CDR1 SGDLS, CDR2 YYNGEE. With 2 bases removed from V and 1 base from J, the gap between germline ends came to 12 bases.

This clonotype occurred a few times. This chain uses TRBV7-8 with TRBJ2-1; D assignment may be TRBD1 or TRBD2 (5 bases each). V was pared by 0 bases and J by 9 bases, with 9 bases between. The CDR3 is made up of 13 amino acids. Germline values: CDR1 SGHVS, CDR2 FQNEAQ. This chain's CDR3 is CASSLAGVVEQFF. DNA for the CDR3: TGTGCCAGCAGCTTAGCGGGGGTGGTTGAGCAGTTCTTC.

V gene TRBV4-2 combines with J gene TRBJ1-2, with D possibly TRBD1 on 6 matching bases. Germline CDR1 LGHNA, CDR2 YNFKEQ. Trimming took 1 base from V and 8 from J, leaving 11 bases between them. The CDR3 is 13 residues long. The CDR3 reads CASSQAQGGGYTF. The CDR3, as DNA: TGTGCCAGCAGCCAAGCACAGGGTGGCGGCTACACCTTC.

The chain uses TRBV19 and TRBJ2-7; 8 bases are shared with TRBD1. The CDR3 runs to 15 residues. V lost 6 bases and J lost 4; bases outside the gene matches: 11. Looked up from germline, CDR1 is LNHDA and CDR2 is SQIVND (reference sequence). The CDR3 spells CASSPSGTGLYEQYF. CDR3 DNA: TGTGCCAGTAGCCCTTCGGGGACAGGCCTTTACGAGCAGTACTTC.

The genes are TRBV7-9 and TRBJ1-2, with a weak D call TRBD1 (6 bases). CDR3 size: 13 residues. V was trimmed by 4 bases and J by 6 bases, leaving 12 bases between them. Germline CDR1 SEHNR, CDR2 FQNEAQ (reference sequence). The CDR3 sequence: CASSSSRTDGYTF. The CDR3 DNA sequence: TGTGCCAGCAGCTCCTCCCGGACAGATGGCTACACCTTC.

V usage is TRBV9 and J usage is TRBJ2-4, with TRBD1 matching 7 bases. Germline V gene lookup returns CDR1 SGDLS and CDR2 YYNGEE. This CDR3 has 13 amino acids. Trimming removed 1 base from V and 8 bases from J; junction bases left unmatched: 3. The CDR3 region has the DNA TGTGCCAGCAGCGTATCAGGGGGAGACATTCAGTACTTC. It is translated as CASSVSGGDIQYF.